This T cell receptor beta chain was sequenced for a study of T cell responses to AZD1222 COVID-19 vaccine. The length of the CDR3 is 16 residues. Method: immunoSEQ multiplex PCR; TCRdb's copy keeps in-frame clones and lacks some. The data show around 260,000 clones, more than 80% seen once. This chain uses TRBV21-1 with TRBJ1-2; the table names TRBD1, a call not compared with the DNA. TRBV21-1 counts as a pseudogene. The sample consisted of peripheral blood, taken on day 0 of AZD1222 vaccination. The TCR was taken from an adult in good health. CDR3 nucleotide sequence: TGTGCCAGCAGCAAAGTGGCGACAGGGAGGCGCTATGGCTACACCTTC. Translating gives CASSKVATGRRYGYTF.